The 27 T cell receptor beta chains listed next were all sequenced from one sample in a study of T cells in narcolepsy. Generated by immunoSEQ multiplex PCR, the TCRdb table keeps only in-frame clones and is missing some. Seen here are tens of thousands of clones, around 83% observed once, and the top ten hold around 1.4%. Sequenced: CD45RA- memory CD4+ T cells from PBMCs. The receptors were sampled from a human donor with narcolepsy.

The chain has TRBV5-1 and TRBJ2-5, with TRBD1 matching over 7 bases. The CDR3 runs to 16 residues. Trimming took 4 bases from V and 4 from J; bases not matched to a gene: 13. Germline values: CDR1 SGHRS, CDR2 YFSETQ. CDR3 in DNA: TGCGCCAGCAGCCACAAGGACAGGACCGGGCGAGAGACCCAGTACTTC. Translating it yields CASSHKDRTGRETQYF. Using reference TRBV5-1 and TRBJ2-5 for the parts outside the CDR3, the full variable domain is KAGVTQTPRYLIKTRGQQVTLSCSPISGHRSVSWYQQTPGQGLQFLFEYFSETQRNKGNFPGRFSGRQFSNSRSEMNVSTLELGDSALYLCASSHKDRTGRETQYFGPGTRLLVL.

The rearrangement joins TRBV7-9 to TRBJ1-5; D is perhaps TRBD1 (5 bases). The V end was cut by 2 bases, the J end by 7 bases, with 12 bases between. This CDR3 has 14 amino acids. Germline values: CDR1 SEHNR, CDR2 FQNEAQ (reference sequence). The CDR3 region is CASSLMGQLQPQHF. CDR3 DNA: TGTGCCAGCAGCTTAATGGGGCAATTACAGCCCCAGCATTTT.

This clone was recorded once. The CDR3 nucleotides are TGCGCCAGCGGCCTAGGATCGGCCGGCGAGCAGTACTTC. As protein: CASGLGSAGEQYF. The chain recombines TRBV5-1 with TRBJ2-7; D is unresolved. Trimming cost V 7 bases and J 6 bases, with 17 bases left between them. In germline, CDR1 is SGHRS, CDR2 YFSETQ. The CDR3 runs 13 residues.

The CDR3: CAWGTNSNQPQHF. For the CDR3, the DNA is TGTGCCTGGGGGACAAATAGCAATCAGCCCCAGCATTTT. V gene TRBV30 combines with J gene TRBJ1-5, with D possibly TRBD1 on 6 matching bases. From germline, CDR1 is GTSNPN and CDR2 SVGIG (reference sequence). The CDR3 is 13 residues long. Trimming pared 5 bases from V and 0 bases from J, leaving 8 bases between.

By sample fraction, this clone is medium-sized. The chain carries TRBV19 and TRBJ2-3, with D maybe TRBD1 (5 bases). Germline V gives CDR1 LNHDA, CDR2 SQIVND (reference sequence). The CDR3 is 16 residues long. V gave up 4 bases and J gave up 5 bases, with 19 bases separating them. CDR3 sequence (DNA): TGTGCCAGTAGTAATCGACCTCCTCCTCAGGGAGATACGCAGTATTTT. Translation: CASSNRPPPQGDTQYF.

This clone was counted a single time. The chain links TRBV19 to TRBJ1-1; D uncertain. Germline V gene sequence: CDR1 LNHDA, CDR2 SQIVND (reference sequence). This CDR3 is built from 13 residues. The V end was cut by 3 bases, the J end by 2 bases, with 7 bases between. The CDR3 spells CASSIATNTEAFF. CDR3 DNA: TGTGCCAGTAGTATCGCCACAAACACTGAAGCTTTCTTT.

The chain joins TRBV2 to TRBJ2-1; 7 bases are shared with TRBD2. The CDR3 contains 15 residues. CDR1 is SNHLY and CDR2 is FYNNEI in the germline V gene. V was pared by 7 bases and J by 6 bases, with 12 bases of the junction left unmatched. Here the CDR3 reads CASTDTWGGGNEQFF. CDR3 DNA sequence: TGTGCCAGCACCGACACGTGGGGGGGAGGCAATGAGCAGTTCTTC. Full variable domain (outside the CDR3, taken from reference TRBV2 and TRBJ2-1): EPEVTQTPSHQVTQMGQEVILRCVPISNHLYFYWYRQILGQKVEFLVSFYNNEISEKSEIFDDQFSVERPDGSNFTLKIRSTKLEDSAMYFCASTDTWGGGNEQFFGPGTRLTVL.

The chain couples TRBV4-2 to TRBJ2-7; the D is unclear. CDR1 is LGHNA and CDR2 is YNFKEQ in the germline V gene. The CDR3 is 18 residues long. The V gene lost 0 bases and the J gene lost 0 bases, with 18 bases spanning the gap. The CDR3 protein is CASSQDRSSRTTSYEQYF. Here the CDR3 DNA reads TGTGCCAGCAGCCAAGATCGTTCCAGCCGCACTACCTCCTACGAGCAGTACTTC.

CDR3 sequence: CASSLAGRRATDTQYF. The DNA of the CDR3 is TGTGCCAGCAGCTTGGCGGGTCGCAGGGCAACAGATACGCAGTATTTT. This chain connects TRBV5-6 to TRBJ2-3, with a tentative D call TRBD1 (5 bases). The V end was cut by 0 bases, the J end by 3 bases, with 14 bases between. The CDR3 has 16 residues. Looked up from germline, CDR1 is SGHDT and CDR2 is YYEEEE.

This sequence joins TRBV11-1 and TRBJ2-5; D might be TRBD1 (5 bases). Germline V CDR1 and CDR2: SGHAT, FQDESV (reference sequence). Trimming took 5 bases from V and 2 from J, leaving 15 bases between them. The CDR3 runs 15 residues. The CDR3 region has the DNA TGTGCCAGCAGCCATAGTAGGACATATCAAGAGACCCAGTACTTC. Its translation: CASSHSRTYQETQYF.

This clone was picked up a small number of times. V gene TRBV7-2 combines with J gene TRBJ2-3, with unresolved D. Trimming left V 1 base short and J 2 bases short, with 4 bases between. Per the germline V gene, CDR1 is SGHTA and CDR2 is FQGNSA. This CDR3 is 13 amino acids long. CDR3: CASSLVYTDTQYF. DNA for the CDR3: TGTGCCAGCAGCTTAGTGTACACAGATACGCAGTATTTT. Looking up the rest from reference TRBV7-2 and TRBJ2-3 gives the full variable domain: GAGVSQSPSNKVTEKGKDVELRCDPISGHTALYWYRQSLGQGLEFLIYFQGNSAPDKSGLPSDRFSAERTGGSVSTLTIQRTQQEDSAVYLCASSLVYTDTQYFGPGTRLTVL.

The CDR3 DNA reads as TGTGCCAGCAGTTTATCGGGACAACTACAAGGCACCGGGGAGCTGTTTTTT. It yields the protein CASSLSGQLQGTGELFF. J is TRBJ2-2 and V is TRBV28; maybe TRBD1 (6 bases). The CDR3 has 17 amino acids. The ends were cut back, 1 base at V and 4 bases at J, with 16 bases in the middle. The V gene's germline CDR1 is MDHEN and CDR2 SYDVKM.

The chain is built from TRBV5-1 and TRBJ1-6, with 10 bases matching TRBD1. CDR3 size: 17 residues. CDR1 is SGHRS, CDR2 YFSETQ, per germline. V dropped 4 bases and J dropped 1; count of bases not matched to a gene: 5. The CDR3 spells CASSNRQGASYNSPLHF. The DNA for the CDR3 is TGCGCCAGCAGCAACCGACAGGGGGCTTCCTATAATTCACCCCTCCACTTT.

CDR3 in DNA: TGTGCCACTTATGAAGGGGGTGCCCCCCGGGTCAATGAGCAGTTCTTC. This encodes CATYEGGAPRVNEQFF. This chain links TRBV28 with TRBJ2-1; the D gene is possibly TRBD1 (6 bases). Germline V gives CDR1 MDHEN, CDR2 SYDVKM. Trimming took off 10 bases at V and 6 bases at J, with 25 bases between the two ends. The CDR3 runs to 16 residues.

V is TRBV18 and J is TRBJ2-5; 7 nucleotides align to TRBD1. The J call may be incorrect, as the DNA end agrees better with TRBJ2-7. CDR3 length equals 16 residues. CDR1 KGHSH and CDR2 LQKENI come from the germline V gene. The DNA of the CDR3 is TGTGCCAGCTCACCCCAAGGACAGGCCCTTTCCTACGAGCAGTACTTC. It codes for CASSPQGQALSYEQYF.

This chain links TRBV21-1 with TRBJ1-5; TRBD1, the table's D call, lacks a check against the DNA. TRBV21-1 is a pseudogene segment. The CDR3 extends over 18 amino acids. CDR3 coding DNA: TGTGCCAGCAGCAAATACCAGGGACAGGGAGAATGTAATCAGCCCCAGCATTTT. This codes for CASSKYQGQGECNQPQHF.

In its sample, this clone was seen a few times. The chain employs TRBV5-6 and TRBJ2-5, with 7 bases matching TRBD1. Germline CDR1 reads SGHDT; CDR2 reads YYEEEE. V trimming: 3 bases; J trimming: 4 bases; junction bases outside the gene matches: 15. The CDR3 runs 17 residues. The CDR3 spells CASSSTLSGQMRETQYF. CDR3 in DNA: TGTGCCAGCAGCTCCACCCTTTCGGGACAGATGCGAGAGACCCAGTACTTC.

The chain is built from TRBV2 and TRBJ2-7, with D perhaps TRBD2 (6 bases). V was trimmed by 4 bases and J by 5 bases, leaving 15 bases between them. The V gene's germline CDR1 is SNHLY and CDR2 FYNNEI. CDR3 length: 14 residues. CDR3 nucleotide sequence: TGTGCCAGCAGTGTGCTCGGGAGTAGGCACGAGCAGTACTTC. The encoded protein is CASSVLGSRHEQYF.

The chain combines TRBV5-1 with TRBJ2-5; possible D gene TRBD2, 7 bases. The CDR3 consists of 15 residues. The V gene's germline CDR1 is SGHRS and CDR2 YFSETQ. With 4 bases removed from V and 5 bases from J, the gap between germline ends came to 18 bases. The CDR3 region has the DNA TGCGCCAGCAGCCCCGACTGGGGGGGGCGGGAGACCCAGTACTTC. Its protein product is CASSPDWGGRETQYF.

This clone was seen a single time. The chain uses TRBV30 and TRBJ2-1, with TRBD2 matching over 11 bases. Trimming cost V 7 bases and J 9 bases; bases outside gene matches: 26. Germline V gives CDR1 GTSNPN, CDR2 SVGIG (reference sequence). The CDR3 contains 19 residues. The CDR3 here is CAYDAGLADPLVALGEQFF. The CDR3 DNA reads TGTGCCTATGACGCGGGACTAGCGGACCCCTTGGTGGCGTTAGGTGAGCAGTTCTTC.

CDR3: CASSFHRENRETQYF. The CDR3, as DNA: TGCGCCAGCAGCTTCCACAGGGAGAATCGGGAGACCCAGTACTTC. The chain is built from TRBV5-1 and TRBJ2-5; possibly TRBD1 for D (6 bases). Looked up from germline, CDR1 is SGHRS and CDR2 is YFSETQ. V was cut by 2 bases and J by 5 bases, with 16 bases left in between. This CDR3 has 15 amino acids. Full variable domain (rest looked up from reference TRBV5-1 and TRBJ2-5): KAGVTQTPRYLIKTRGQQVTLSCSPISGHRSVSWYQQTPGQGLQFLFEYFSETQRNKGNFPGRFSGRQFSNSRSEMNVSTLELGDSALYLCASSFHRENRETQYFGPGTRLLVL.

The sample holds a few counts of this clone. The rearrangement uses TRBV30 and TRBJ1-2; the D is unclear. CDR1 and CDR2 (germline): GTSNPN, SVGIG (reference sequence). The CDR3 runs 12 residues. Trimming shortened V by 2 bases and J by 5 bases, and 9 bases separated the two germline ends. In DNA, the CDR3 is TGTGCCTGGAGTCCTGTGCGGTATGGCTACACCTTC. Residues: CAWSPVRYGYTF.

This rearrangement joins TRBV11-2 to TRBJ2-3; 11 bases agree with TRBD2. CDR1 and CDR2 from the germline V gene are SGHAT and FQNNGV. Unmatched junction bases numbered 4, after V lost 3 bases and J lost 2 bases. The CDR3 is made up of 16 amino acids. CDR3 in DNA: TGTGCCAGCAGCTTGGGACTAGCGGTAGACACAGATACGCAGTATTTT. Its protein product is CASSLGLAVDTDTQYF.

Only a few counts were recorded for this clone. The chain has TRBV10-1 and TRBJ1-1; weak D call: TRBD1 (5 bases). CDR1 and CDR2 from the germline V gene are WNHNN and SYGVQD (reference sequence). Trimming removed 3 bases at V and 1 base at J, with 18 bases between. The CDR3 contains 17 residues. The CDR3 nucleotides read TGCGCCAGCAGTGAAGGACGGAAACAGGCAAGGAACACTGAAGCTTTCTTT. Amino acid sequence: CASSEGRKQARNTEAFF.

This chain uses TRBV29-1 with TRBJ1-5, with a tentative D call TRBD1 (5 bases). Germline V gene data show CDR1 as SQVTM and CDR2 as ANQGSEA. CDR3 size: 15 residues. Trimming cost V 4 bases and J 5 bases, with 18 bases left between them. The CDR3 is CSVVTAGGGHQPQHF. The CDR3 DNA reads as TGCAGCGTTGTTACGGCGGGCGGGGGACATCAGCCCCAGCATTTT.

This sequence joins TRBV10-1 and TRBJ2-1, with 9 bases lining up with TRBD2. Germline V CDR1 and CDR2: WNHNN, SYGVQD (reference sequence). With V trimmed by 10 bases and J by 7 bases, 5 bases remained unmatched. The CDR3 spans 12 residues. CDR3 sequence (DNA): TGCGCCAAGGGACTAGCTAGGAATGAGCAGTTCTTC. This codes for CAKGLARNEQFF.

The genes are TRBV9 and TRBJ1-1; TRBD1 matches at 9 bases. Germline CDR1 SGDLS, CDR2 YYNGEE. There are 16 residues in the CDR3. The V segment lost 3 bases and the J segment 7 bases; nucleotides outside the gene matches: 13. CDR3 DNA: TGTGCCAGCAGCGAGGGGACAGGGAGGTACGTAAGTGAAGCTTTCTTT. Its translation: CASSEGTGRYVSEAFF.